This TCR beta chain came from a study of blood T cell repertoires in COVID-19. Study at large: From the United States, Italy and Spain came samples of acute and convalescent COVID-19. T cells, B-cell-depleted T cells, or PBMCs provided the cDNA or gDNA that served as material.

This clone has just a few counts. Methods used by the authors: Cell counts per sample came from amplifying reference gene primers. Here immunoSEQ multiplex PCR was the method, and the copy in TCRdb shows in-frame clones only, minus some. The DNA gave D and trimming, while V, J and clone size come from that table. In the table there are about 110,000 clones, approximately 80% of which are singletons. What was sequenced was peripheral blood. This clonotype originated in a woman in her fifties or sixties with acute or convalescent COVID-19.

CDR3 loop: CASSTAGTLSLNYGYTF. The CDR3 DNA sequence: TGTGCCAGCAGTACTGCCGGGACACTTTCTCTTAACTATGGCTACACCTTC. This chain joins TRBV27 and TRBJ1-2, with D maybe TRBD1 (6 bases). Trimming shortened V by 5 bases and J by 1 base, and 20 bases separated the two germline ends. This CDR3 has 17 amino acids. The germline V gene encodes CDR1 MNHEY and CDR2 SMNVEV (reference sequence).